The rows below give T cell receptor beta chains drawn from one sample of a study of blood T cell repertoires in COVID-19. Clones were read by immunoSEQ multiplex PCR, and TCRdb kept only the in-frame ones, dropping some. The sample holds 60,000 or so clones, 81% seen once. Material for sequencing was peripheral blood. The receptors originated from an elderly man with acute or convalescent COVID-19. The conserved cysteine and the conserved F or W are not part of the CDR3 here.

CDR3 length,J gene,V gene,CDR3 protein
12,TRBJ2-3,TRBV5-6,ASSFVGGGDTQY
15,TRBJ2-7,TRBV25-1,ASSEYPEGAGFYEQY
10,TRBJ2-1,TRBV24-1,ATSALGDEQF
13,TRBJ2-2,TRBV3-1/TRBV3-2,ASSPFTRRTGELF
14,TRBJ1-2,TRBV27,ASSFGRAGEFYGYT
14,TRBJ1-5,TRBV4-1,ASSHPTGVSNQPQH
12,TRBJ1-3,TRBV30,AWSRGAAGNTIY
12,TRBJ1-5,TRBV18,ASSPASANQPQH
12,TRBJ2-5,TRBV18,ASSPPSNGETQY
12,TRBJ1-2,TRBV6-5,ASSRTGGGDGYT
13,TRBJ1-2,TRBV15,ATSILGRQNYGYT
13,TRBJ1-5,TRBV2,ASGRGTDSNQPQH
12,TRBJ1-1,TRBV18,ASSLRTGNTEAF
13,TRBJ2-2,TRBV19,ASKMAGGPGGELF
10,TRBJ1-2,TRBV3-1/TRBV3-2,ASSQDPGGLT
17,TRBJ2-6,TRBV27,ASSPRGVSWGSGANVLT
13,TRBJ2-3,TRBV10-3,AISESKGGTDTQY
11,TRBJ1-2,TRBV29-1,SVGETGVYGYT
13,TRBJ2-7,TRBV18,ASSLTGTGNYEQY
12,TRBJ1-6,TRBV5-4,ASSQGQYNSPLH
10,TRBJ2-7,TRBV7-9,ASSFDSYEQY
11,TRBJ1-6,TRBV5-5,ASSFYRNSPLH
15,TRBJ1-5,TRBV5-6,ASSFRQGSNLNQPQH
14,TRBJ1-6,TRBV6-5,ASSYDRTGRGSPLH
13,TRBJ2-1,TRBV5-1,ASSSGTGGYNEQF
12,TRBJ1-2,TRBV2,ASRTDSHLYGYT
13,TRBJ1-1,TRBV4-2,ASSQGYRENTEAF
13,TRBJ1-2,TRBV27,ASSSWVKSTNGYT
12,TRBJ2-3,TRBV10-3,AISEFTTGDTQY
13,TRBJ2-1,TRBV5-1,ASSLPGGAIDEQF
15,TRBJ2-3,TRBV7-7,ASSLGVPGQATDTQY
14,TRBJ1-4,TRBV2,ASSAYLAGNGEKLF
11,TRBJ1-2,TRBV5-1,ASSLQGNYGYT
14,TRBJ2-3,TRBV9,ASSSQGFVGTDTQY
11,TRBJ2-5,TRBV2,ASSEGAEETQY
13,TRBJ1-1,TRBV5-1,ASSTQTGLGTEAF
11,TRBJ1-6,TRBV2,ASSTGVNSPLH
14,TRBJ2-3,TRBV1,TSSQAGQGAPDTQY
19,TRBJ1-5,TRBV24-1,ATSDLPIWARGLASNQPQH
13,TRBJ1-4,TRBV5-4,ASSSNRGINEKLF
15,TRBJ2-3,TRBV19,ASSRRGTSGTTDTQY
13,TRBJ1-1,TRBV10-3,AISESEPGDTEAF
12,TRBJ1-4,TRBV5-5,ASSKGQENEKLF
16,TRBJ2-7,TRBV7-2,ASSSGLAGGLDSYEQY
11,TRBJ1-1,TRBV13,ASNRALNTEAF